The present TCR beta chain was sequenced within a study of blood T cell repertoires in COVID-19. The authors' processing: Scientists estimated how many nucleated cells there were by amplifying reference gene primers. The protocol was immunoSEQ multiplex PCR, while the TCRdb copy is restricted to in-frame clones and leaves out a portion. The V and J calls and the clone size are those of that table, but D and trimming were determined from the DNA. The data hold 100,000 to 120,000 clones, with about 88% observed a single time. CDR1 and CDR2 from the germline V gene are LNHDA and SQIVND (reference sequence). V lost 2 bases and J lost 5; bases outside the gene matches: 6. The CDR3 spans 14 residues.

Material for sequencing was peripheral blood. V gene TRBV19 combines with J gene TRBJ2-7; 7 bases fit TRBD2. The origin of this receptor is a woman in her forties or fifties with acute or convalescent COVID-19. The CDR3 DNA reads TGTGCCAGTAGTATAACTAGCGTAAAAAACGAGCAGTACTTC. As protein: CASSITSVKNEQYF.